A single sample gave rise to the 25 T cell receptor beta chains below, sequenced in a study of neurological immune-mediated disorders. TCRdb itself ran the 5' RACE reads through MiXCR, one entry per CDR3 protein. This sample carries about 59,000 distinct CDR3 sequences, 10% to 15% of them seen once, and the ten largest clones take about 10%. Input material: PBMCs. These receptors were obtained from a woman in her sixties with HTLV-1-associated myelopathy (HAM/TSP).

This clonotype occurred many times. This chain connects TRBV9 to TRBJ2-1; 10 nucleotides line up with TRBD2. Germline V gene sequence: CDR1 SGDLS, CDR2 YYNGEE. J was trimmed by 2 bases and V by 2 bases; bases with no gene match: 1. The CDR3 runs to 15 residues. The CDR3 region has the DNA TGTGCCAGCAGCGTCACTAGCGGGACCTACAATGAGCAGTTCTTC. Translating it yields CASSVTSGTYNEQFF.

This clonotype has at least ten counts. The chain joins TRBV29-1 to TRBJ2-2; maybe TRBD2 (6 bases). CDR1 SQVTM and CDR2 ANQGSEA come from the germline V gene. The CDR3 is 14 residues long. With 3 bases removed from V and 3 bases from J, the gap between germline ends came to 11 bases. The CDR3 loop is CSVDGSGDTGELFF. The CDR3 DNA is TGCAGCGTTGACGGTAGCGGCGACACCGGGGAGCTGTTTTTT.

Comments on this clonotype: One end of the junction does not line up with germline, which may come from a read error. The chain uses TRBV29-1 and TRBJ2-2, with D possibly called TRBD1 or TRBD2 (6 bases each). This CDR3 contains 15 residues. The V gene's germline CDR1 is SQVTM and CDR2 ANQGSEA. The CDR3 DNA reads TGCAGCGTTGGGAGACTATCGGGGGACACCGGGGATCTGTTTTTT. Translating it yields CSVGRLSGDTGDLFF.

The gene calls are TRBV11-2 and TRBJ2-5; weak D call: TRBD2 (5 bases). The CDR3 is made up of 13 amino acids. V lost 2 bases and J lost 6, with 10 bases in between. Germline lookup yields CDR1 SGHAT and CDR2 FQNNGV. In nucleotides, the CDR3 is TGTGCCAGCAGCTTAACGGGGTGGCAGACCCAGTACTTC. It is translated as CASSLTGWQTQYF.

The table lists this clonotype with many counts. The V gene is TRBV10-3, the J gene TRBJ2-3, with D perhaps matching TRBD1 or TRBD2 (6 bases each). CDR3 length equals 15 residues. With 2 bases removed from V and 0 bases from J, the gap between germline ends came to 9 bases. Germline CDR1 reads ENHRY; CDR2 reads SYGVKD. DNA of the CDR3: TGTGCCATCAGTGAGCAGGGGACTAGCACAGATACGCAGTATTTT. Its translation: CAISEQGTSTDTQYF.

The chain employs TRBV5-1 and TRBJ2-7; D gene uncertain. Trimming pared 0 bases from V and 3 bases from J, leaving 7 bases between. Germline V lookup: CDR1 SGHRS, CDR2 YFSETQ. This CDR3 comprises 13 residues. CDR3 nucleotides: TGCGCCAGCAGCTTGGTGGTAGACTACGAGCAGTACTTC. Translation gives CASSLVVDYEQYF.

In this sample, this clonotype turned up many times. DNA for the CDR3: TGTGCCAGCAGTGAAATAGGGAGGGCCGGGGAGCTGTTTTTT. Translated: CASSEIGRAGELFF. The chain uses TRBV6-1 and TRBJ2-2; 7 positions agree with TRBD2. The CDR3 is made up of 14 amino acids. The ends lost 2 bases at V and 6 bases at J; junction bases unmatched: 3. Germline V gene lookup returns CDR1 MNHNS and CDR2 SASEGT.

Ten or more counts support this clonotype. The V and J genes are TRBV6-5 and TRBJ2-3, with 10 bases matching TRBD2. The junction had 5 bases not matched to a gene; V was cut back by 6 bases and J by 5 bases. Germline loops: CDR1 MNHEY, CDR2 SVGAGI. The CDR3 runs 14 residues. CDR3 nucleotide sequence: TGTGCCAGCAGGCGGACTAGCGGCTTAGATACGCAGTATTTT. It yields the protein CASRRTSGLDTQYF.

This clonotype was observed at least ten times. The chain employs TRBV5-5 and TRBJ2-7; D may match TRBD1 or TRBD2 (5 bases each). Germline V gene data show CDR1 as SGHKS and CDR2 as YYEKEE (reference sequence). The V end was cut by 4 bases, the J end by 2 bases, with 19 bases between. This CDR3 has 16 residues. Written as DNA, the CDR3 is TGTGCCAGCAGCCGAGGGGATCTGGTTAGAACCTACGAGCAGTACTTC. Translating it yields CASSRGDLVRTYEQYF.

This clonotype has a count of ten or more. The rearrangement uses TRBV7-6 and TRBJ2-3; the match to TRBD2 covers 11 bases. The CDR3 runs 15 residues. The V and J ends lost 4 bases and 4 bases, in that order; junction bases with no gene match: 4. Germline loops: CDR1 SGHVS, CDR2 FNYEAQ. The CDR3 coding sequence is TGTGCCAGCAGCTCACTAGCGGGAGTATCAGATACGCAGTATTTT. It encodes CASSSLAGVSDTQYF.

J is TRBJ2-7 and V is TRBV25-1; 8 bases match TRBD1. The J segment lost 4 bases and the V segment lost 7 bases, leaving 3 bases of the junction unmatched. Germline V gene lookup returns CDR1 MGHDK and CDR2 SYGVNS. The CDR3 extends over 12 amino acids. CDR3 sequence: CASIQGAYEQYF. Here the CDR3 DNA reads TGTGCCAGCATTCAGGGGGCTTACGAGCAGTACTTC.

This clonotype occurred a few times. V is TRBV7-2 and J is TRBJ2-2, with D unresolved. Trimming pared 4 bases from V and 4 bases from J, leaving 13 bases between. The CDR3 spans 15 residues. CDR1 is SGHTA, CDR2 FQGNSA, per germline. The CDR3 coding sequence is TGTGCCAGCAGCTCCGCCGGGCCACGCACCGGGGAGCTGTTTTTT. Its translation is CASSSAGPRTGELFF.

This clonotype was recorded many times. V usage is TRBV7-8 and J usage is TRBJ1-1; D is undetermined. Trimming removed 1 base at V and 5 bases at J, with 11 bases between. The length of the CDR3 is 14 residues. Germline V gene data show CDR1 as SGHVS and CDR2 as FQNEAQ. CDR3 in amino acids: CASSLVMAGTEAFF. CDR3 in DNA: TGTGCCAGCAGCTTAGTGATGGCAGGTACTGAAGCTTTCTTT.

This clonotype has a count of ten or more. V and J are TRBV24-1 and TRBJ2-3; 8 bases fit TRBD2. Germline V gene lookup returns CDR1 KGHDR and CDR2 SFDVKD. The junction had 7 bases not matched to a gene; V was cut back by 4 bases and J by 5 bases. The CDR3 has 15 amino acids. The CDR3 DNA reads TGTGCCACCAGTGAAGCGGGAGAGTCGAGAGATACGCAGTATTTT. Translation gives CATSEAGESRDTQYF.

Remarks on this clonotype: A much larger clone differs by one base, so this may be a read error. This sequence joins TRBV4-1 and TRBJ2-1, with a weak D call TRBD2 (6 bases). Germline CDR1 MGHRA, CDR2 YSYEKL. The CDR3 covers 15 residues. CDR3 amino acids: CASRQVGGPYNEQFF. The CDR3 coding sequence is TGCGCCAGCCGCCAAGTGGGAGGACCCTACAATGAGCAGTTCTTC.

This clonotype showed up many times. The genes are TRBV5-1 and TRBJ2-5; a possible D gene is TRBD1 (6 bases). V lost 0 bases and J 4 bases, leaving 10 bases between the germline ends. This CDR3 region has 14 residues. Germline loops: CDR1 SGHRS, CDR2 YFSETQ. The CDR3 nucleotides read TGCGCCAGCAGCTTGGTAGGGGGACGAGAGACCCAGTACTTC. Translation gives CASSLVGGRETQYF. The whole variable domain, remainder taken from reference TRBV5-1 and TRBJ2-5, is KAGVTQTPRYLIKTRGQQVTLSCSPISGHRSVSWYQQTPGQGLQFLFEYFSETQRNKGNFPGRFSGRQFSNSRSEMNVSTLELGDSALYLCASSLVGGRETQYFGPGTRLLVL.

This clonotype was found a few times. V usage is TRBV10-3 and J usage is TRBJ1-4; D is ambiguous. The CDR3 covers 14 residues. The V end was cut by 0 bases, the J end by 8 bases, with 10 bases between. Germline-derived CDR1 and CDR2 are ENHRY and SYGVKD. Written as DNA, the CDR3 is TGTGCCATCAGTGAGTCGCCCCCGCCCGAAAAACTGTTTTTT. Translating it yields CAISESPPPEKLFF.

This clonotype has at least ten counts. The V and J genes are TRBV20-1 and TRBJ1-2, with D possibly TRBD1 on 6 matching bases. The germline CDR1 and CDR2 sequences are DFQATT and SNEGSKA (reference sequence). The CDR3 covers 12 residues. The ends were cut back, 6 bases at V and 7 bases at J, with 15 bases in the middle. For the CDR3, the DNA is TGCAGTGCCTCGACAGGCATGGGTGGCTACACCTTC. It translates to CSASTGMGGYTF.

This clonotype was counted ten times or more. The gene calls are TRBV5-1 and TRBJ2-1; D possibly corresponds to TRBD2 (6 bases). This CDR3 has 12 amino acids. Germline CDR1 reads SGHRS; CDR2 reads YFSETQ. V dropped 4 bases and J dropped 10 bases, with 12 bases sitting between them. CDR3 in DNA: TGCGCCAGCAGCGCGGGGTCGAGCGAGCAGTTCTTC. This codes for CASSAGSSEQFF.

This chain uses TRBV6-1 with TRBJ2-5; no clear D gene. CDR1 MNHNS and CDR2 SASEGT come from the germline V gene. V lost 3 bases, J lost 7 bases, and 12 bases lay in between. There are 13 residues in the CDR3. The CDR3 here is CASSDPGIGTQYF. As DNA, the CDR3 is TGTGCCAGCAGTGACCCGGGTATAGGGACCCAGTACTTC.

This clonotype was seen repeatedly, ten times or more. The J gene is TRBJ2-2, the V gene TRBV25-1; D may correspond to TRBD1 or TRBD2 (5 bases each). V dropped 7 bases and J dropped 14 bases, with 23 bases sitting between them. The CDR3 totals 14 residues. The germline V gene has CDR1 MGHDK and CDR2 SYGVNS. The CDR3, as DNA: TGTGCCAGCACTACGAATCATGGGGGAGTGGGACTGTTTTTT. Translated, it gives CASTTNHGGVGLFF.

This clonotype has ten or more counts. The V call is TRBV20-1, the J call TRBJ2-1; D call uncertain. With 6 bases removed from V and 7 bases from J, the gap between germline ends came to 10 bases. Per the germline V gene, CDR1 is DFQATT and CDR2 is SNEGSKA (reference sequence). This CDR3 spans 11 amino acids. The CDR3 loop reads CSATQRNEQFF. The CDR3, as DNA: TGCAGTGCCACTCAAAGGAATGAGCAGTTCTTC.

This clonotype has ten or more counts. V usage is TRBV6-2 or TRBV6-3 and J usage is TRBJ1-2, with D uncertain. This CDR3 is 14 amino acids long. V was pared by 5 bases and J by 1 base, with 11 bases between. Germline V lookup: CDR1 MNHEY, CDR2 SVGEGT. The CDR3 sequence: CASSSAFNNYGYTF. Written as DNA, the CDR3 is TGTGCCAGCAGTAGCGCCTTTAATAACTATGGCTACACCTTC.

At least ten counts were recorded for this clonotype. The V gene is TRBV28, the J gene TRBJ2-4; 10 bases fit TRBD1. Unmatched junction bases numbered 13, after V lost 5 bases and J lost 6 bases. CDR3 length: 17 residues. Looked up from germline, CDR1 is MDHEN and CDR2 is SYDVKM. The CDR3 sequence: CASSPSAGGQGTNIQYF. CDR3 DNA: TGTGCCAGCAGTCCCTCCGCGGGGGGACAGGGGACAAACATTCAGTACTTC.

In its sample, this clonotype was seen many times. The V and J genes are TRBV7-6 and TRBJ2-1; 9 bases fit TRBD2. V trimming: 4 bases; J trimming: 7 bases; junction bases outside the gene matches: 8. CDR1 is SGHVS and CDR2 is FNYEAQ in the germline V gene. The CDR3 totals 15 residues. The CDR3 DNA sequence: TGTGCCAGCAGCTCTAATAGCGGGAGTATGAATGAGCAGTTCTTC. Translating gives CASSSNSGSMNEQFF.